This record concerns one TCR beta chain sequence. The antigen remains undetermined. The data derive from a study of CD8+CD57+ T cells in acquired aplastic anemia. Whole-study context: Isolated CD4+ and CD8+ cells, once sorted, yielded DNA averaging around 3 ug. Broader study findings: CD8+ Simpson's diversity in patients was not significantly different from that in controls.

CDR3 and TCR beta VDJ profiling relied on a genomic DNA template. One entry per CDR3 protein, called by TCRdb with MiXCR from the reads. This table holds about 270,000 distinct CDR3 sequences, 82% found once. This CDR3 is built from 11 residues. Germline V lookup: CDR1 SGHDT, CDR2 YYEEEE. The germline V and J ends were trimmed by 4 bases and 3 bases, with 3 bases remaining between them. By flow cytometry, patients selected for sequencing had shown an expansion of CD8+CD57+ cells. This sequence originates from a human donor with aplastic anemia. V is TRBV5-6 and J is TRBJ2-3; D uncertain. Sequenced material: sorted CD4+, CD8+, or CD8+CD57+ T cells (not recorded which) from PBMCs. The CDR3 spells CASSPTDTQYF. CDR3 sequence (DNA): TGTGCCAGCAGCCCGACAGATACGCAGTATTTT.